This T cell receptor (beta chain) was identified during a study of blood T cell repertoires in COVID-19. Overall study context: Specimens from acute and convalescent COVID-19 originated in the United States, Italy and Spain. Nucleic acid was either cDNA or gDNA, and it came from T cells, B-cell-depleted T cells, or PBMCs.

Per the authors' pipeline: Amplification of reference gene primers was used by the study to estimate nucleated cell counts. Repertoires were generated with immunoSEQ multiplex PCR, while TCRdb's copy carries only in-frame clones and drops some. The V and J calls and clone size are taken from that table; D and trimming were inferred from the DNA. This table holds 200,000 to 300,000 clones, 81% found once. The V end lost 8 bases, the J end lost 4 bases, and 14 bases lay between the germline ends. From germline, CDR1 is MNHEY and CDR2 SVGAGI. This CDR3 comprises 13 residues. This receptor was identified in a woman aged 80 or older with acute or convalescent COVID-19. The rearrangement joins TRBV6-5 to TRBJ1-1, with unresolved D. What was sequenced was peripheral blood. CDR3 sequence reads: CASRYPGSTEAFF. The CDR3, as DNA: TGTGCCAGCCGCTACCCGGGGTCCACTGAAGCTTTCTTT.